Included here is one TCR beta chain sequence, with context. This sample was taken from a study of CD8 T cells in Susac syndrome. CD8+ and CD4+ blood T cells underwent TCR beta sequencing. TEMRA cells were enriched by FACS, and CD4+ and CD8+ T cells were negatively isolated. Random hexamers primed reverse transcription of about 0.45 to 1 ug RNA. MiXCR, applied by TCRdb to the immunoSEQ multiplex PCR reads, yields one record per CDR3 protein. This table holds more than 70,000 distinct CDR3 sequences, just under 95% found once. This CDR3 region has 16 residues. Trimming took 8 bases from V and 4 from J; bases not matched to a gene: 15. Germline V gene data show CDR1 as SNHLY and CDR2 as FYNNEI.

V is TRBV2 and J is TRBJ2-5; 8 bases line up with TRBD1. Sequenced input: CD8+ T cells from PBMCs. The origin of this receptor is a human donor in good health. Here the CDR3 reads CASGQTGVLGGETQYF. CDR3 nucleotides: TGTGCCAGCGGTCAGACAGGGGTCCTAGGTGGAGAGACCCAGTACTTC.